The entry that follows covers one TCR beta chain sequence. Its antigen is as yet unknown. The assay was immunoSEQ multiplex PCR, and TCRdb's table has in-frame clones only and misses some. The sample has about 28,000 clones; approximately 81% are singletons. The source of the sample is a study of PD-1 blockade in classical Hodgkin lymphoma. Whole-study results and caveats: Differences between repertoires have undefined causes, possibly disease activity or prior therapy.

Every one of the patients relapsed after autologous stem cell transplantation (brentuximab vedotin exposure was variable). Best overall response was complete response, partial response or progressive disease in these relapsed/refractory classical Hodgkin lymphoma patients. V trimming: 3 bases; J trimming: 5 bases; junction bases outside the gene matches: 4. Per germline, CDR1 ENHRY and CDR2 SYGVKD. The CDR3 covers 14 residues. This receptor was obtained from a human donor with classical Hodgkin lymphoma. This rearrangement joins TRBV10-3 to TRBJ2-1; 7 positions agree with TRBD1. The specimen was peripheral blood mononuclear cells (PBMCs), collected before the second cycle of nivolumab. The CDR3 DNA reads as TGTGCCATCAGTGAAAGTGGACAGGACAATGAGCAGTTCTTC. Amino acids: CAISESGQDNEQFF.